The 17 T cell receptor beta chains listed next were all sequenced from one sample in a study of CD4 T cells in relation to SARS-CoV-2 and coronaviruses. Antigen specificity for these receptors is unknown. Measured with immunoSEQ multiplex PCR; TCRdb has only the in-frame clones, and not every one. Among fewer than 25,000 clones listed, over 75% were seen once. CD4+ T cells from unexposed donors were obtained before the COVID-19 pandemic (2011-2018). Isolation of CD4+ T cells took place after less than 11 days in culture. The sample comprised CD4+ T cells from PBMCs, cultured in vitro. The receptors were sampled from a human donor in good health.

This sequence joins TRBV5-8 and TRBJ1-1; D remains unclear. The CDR3 loop spans 14 amino acids. Trimming stripped 4 bases from V and 1 base from J, with 11 bases between. Germline V gene lookup returns CDR1 SGHTS and CDR2 YDEGEE. The CDR3: CASSHRLKNTEAFF. CDR3 sequence (DNA): TGTGCCAGCAGCCACCGACTGAAGAACACTGAAGCTTTCTTT.

For the CDR3, the DNA is TGTGCCAGTAGTATGAGGCAGGGGAACTACGAGCAGTACTTC. It codes for CASSMRQGNYEQYF. The chain is built from TRBV19 and TRBJ2-7; possible D gene TRBD1, 6 bases. This CDR3 region has 14 residues. Germline-derived CDR1 and CDR2 are LNHDA and SQIVND (reference sequence). V lost 3 bases and J 3 bases, leaving 12 bases between the germline ends. Full variable domain (rest looked up from reference TRBV19 and TRBJ2-7): DGGITQSPKYLFRKEGQNVTLSCEQNLNHDAMYWYRQDPGQGLRLIYYSQIVNDFQKGDIAEGYSVSREKKESFPLTVTSAQKNPTAFYLCASSMRQGNYEQYFGPGTRLTVT.

The sample holds a few counts of this clone. The chain links TRBV12-3 or TRBV12-4 to TRBJ1-1; D call uncertain. The germline V and J ends were trimmed by 5 bases and 3 bases, with 4 bases remaining between them. The CDR3 runs to 11 residues. The CDR3 spells CASSGDTEAFF. The CDR3 nucleotides are TGTGCCAGCAGTGGGGACACTGAAGCTTTCTTT.

The V gene is TRBV18, the J gene TRBJ1-5, with 9 bases fitting TRBD1. The CDR3 extends over 17 amino acids. V lost 2 bases, J lost 4 bases, and 9 bases stayed unmatched. The germline gives CDR1 KGHSH, CDR2 LQKENI. CDR3 sequence: CASSPTTGTGLNQPQHF. CDR3 DNA: TGTGCCAGCTCACCAACGACCGGGACAGGGCTGAATCAGCCCCAGCATTTT.

The rearrangement uses TRBV24-1 and TRBJ2-1; 7 bases align to TRBD2. J was trimmed by 0 bases and V by 5 bases; bases with no gene match: 3. The germline V gene encodes CDR1 KGHDR and CDR2 SFDVKD. The CDR3 contains 15 residues. In DNA form, the CDR3 reads TGTGCCACCAGTGTGGCGGGAGCCTCCTACAATGAGCAGTTCTTC. Translation gives CATSVAGASYNEQFF.

The chain couples TRBV11-2 to TRBJ1-3, with 7 positions matching TRBD1. The CDR3 contains 15 residues. The junction had 8 bases not matched to a gene; V was cut back by 5 bases and J by 4 bases. CDR1 is SGHAT, CDR2 FQNNGV, per germline. CDR3 region: CASSPTTGLGNTIYF. The CDR3 bases are TGTGCCAGCAGCCCCACGACAGGGTTAGGAAACACCATATATTTT.

The chain is built from TRBV28 and TRBJ1-5, with 7 bases aligning to TRBD1. The CDR3 sequence is 15 residues long. J lost 3 bases, V lost 5 bases, and 7 bases had no gene match. The germline V gene has CDR1 MDHEN and CDR2 SYDVKM. CDR3 coding DNA: TGTGCCAGCAGTACCCTAGACAGGGCCAATCAGCCCCAGCATTTT. This sequence encodes CASSTLDRANQPQHF.

V usage is TRBV9 and J usage is TRBJ2-7; TRBD2 matches 10 bases. The CDR3 covers 18 residues. Germline V gene data show CDR1 as SGDLS and CDR2 as YYNGEE. V trimming: 4 bases; J trimming: 3 bases; junction bases outside the gene matches: 16. The CDR3 bases are TGTGCCAGCAGCCCAGGATGGGCTAGCGGGAGTTCGGGCTACGAGCAGTACTTC. This encodes CASSPGWASGSSGYEQYF.

The chain couples TRBV27 to TRBJ2-6, with a possible D match to TRBD1 (5 bases). Germline CDR1 MNHEY, CDR2 SMNVEV (reference sequence). V was clipped by 8 bases and J by 2 bases, with 19 bases between them. The CDR3 covers 17 residues. The CDR3 region has the DNA TGTGCCAGCGAAAGCGTAAAACAGGTTGCTGGGGCCAACGTCCTGACTTTC. It translates to CASESVKQVAGANVLTF.

The chain links TRBV28 to TRBJ2-7; either TRBD1 or TRBD2 may fit D (5 bases each). The germline gives CDR1 MDHEN, CDR2 SYDVKM. CDR3 length: 14 amino acids. The V end lost 6 bases, the J end lost 5 bases, and 17 bases lay between the germline ends. The DNA for the CDR3 is TGTGCCAGCAGGGGGACGGCGCAGCGGCACGAGCAGTACTTC. This translates into CASRGTAQRHEQYF. The full variable domain, its missing parts supplied by reference TRBV28 and TRBJ2-7, is DVKVTQSSRYLVKRTGEKVFLECVQDMDHENMFWYRQDPGLGLRLIYFSYDVKMKEKGDIPEGYSVSREKKERFSLILESASTNQTSMYLCASRGTAQRHEQYFGPGTRLTVT.

The rearrangement uses TRBV6-5 and TRBJ2-7; weak D call: TRBD1 (5 bases). The CDR3 consists of 16 residues. Trimming shortened V by 0 bases and J by 0 bases, and 12 bases separated the two germline ends. Germline-derived CDR1 and CDR2 are MNHEY and SVGAGI. The CDR3 sequence is CASSYSFGAVSYEQYF. The CDR3, as DNA: TGTGCCAGCAGTTACTCGTTTGGGGCTGTCTCCTACGAGCAGTACTTC.

This sequence joins TRBV20-1 and TRBJ2-6; possibly TRBD1 for D (6 bases). This CDR3 contains 16 residues. CDR1 DFQATT and CDR2 SNEGSKA come from the germline V gene (reference sequence). Trimming removed 3 bases from V and 0 bases from J, with 12 bases in between. This CDR3 is CSASVGGTSGANVLTF. In DNA form, the CDR3 reads TGCAGTGCTAGTGTAGGGGGAACCTCTGGGGCCAACGTCCTGACTTTC.

The chain carries TRBV5-1 and TRBJ2-3; TRBD2 agrees at 10 bases. The CDR3 sequence is 14 residues long. Germline loops: CDR1 SGHRS, CDR2 YFSETQ. The trim removed 1 base at V and 6 bases at J, leaving 2 bases unmatched. CDR3 in DNA: TGCGCCAGCAGCTTGAGACTAGCGGGCGATACGCAGTATTTT. This sequence encodes CASSLRLAGDTQYF.

The chain is built from TRBV4-1 and TRBJ1-1; D is perhaps TRBD1 (5 bases). Germline-derived CDR1 and CDR2 are MGHRA and YSYEKL. The CDR3 extends over 14 amino acids. Trimming cost V 6 bases and J 5 bases, with 16 bases left between them. The CDR3 DNA sequence: TGCGCCAGCAGGCCCAGGGTCTTGGGTACTGAAGCTTTCTTT. It codes for CASRPRVLGTEAFF.

The chain recombines TRBV5-1 with TRBJ1-6, with D unclear. Germline V gives CDR1 SGHRS, CDR2 YFSETQ. This CDR3 has 15 residues. Trimming left V 0 bases short and J 6 bases short, with 10 bases between. The DNA of the CDR3 is TGCGCCAGCAGCTTGGACAGAACGGGTAATTCACCCCTCCACTTT. This sequence encodes CASSLDRTGNSPLHF. Together with reference TRBV5-1 and TRBJ1-6, the CDR3 gives the full variable domain: KAGVTQTPRYLIKTRGQQVTLSCSPISGHRSVSWYQQTPGQGLQFLFEYFSETQRNKGNFPGRFSGRQFSNSRSEMNVSTLELGDSALYLCASSLDRTGNSPLHFGNGTRLTVT.

The chain has TRBV3-1 (or the pseudogene TRBV3-2) and TRBJ1-3, with D unresolved. Germline V gene data show CDR1 as LGHDT and CDR2 as YNNKEL (reference sequence). Trimming cost V 3 bases and J 3 bases, with 6 bases left between them. The CDR3 covers 13 residues. CDR3 coding DNA: TGTGCCAGCAGCCAGGGCATTGGAAACACCATATATTTT. Its translation is CASSQGIGNTIYF.

The rearrangement joins TRBV27 to TRBJ2-7; D remains ambiguous. Trimming took 4 bases from V and 2 from J, leaving 3 bases between them. The CDR3 is made up of 11 amino acids. The germline V gene encodes CDR1 MNHEY and CDR2 SMNVEV (reference sequence). DNA of the CDR3: TGTGCCAGCAGTTCGACCTACGAGCAGTACTTC. Protein: CASSSTYEQYF.